This T cell receptor beta chain was recovered during a study of cytomegalovirus exposure and HLA in healthy donors. Points from the study as a whole: A later analysis linked a missense DCLRE1C variant to TCR beta V- and J-gene trimming. In presence/absence analyses, roughly uniform sequencing depth across donors was assumed.

About this clone: What it binds is not known.

PCR primers comprised 60 Vbeta and 13 Jbeta primers. Libraries were prepared by immunoSEQ multiplex PCR; TCRdb keeps only in-frame clonotypes and omits some of them. The sample holds 160,000 or so clones; almost 85% are singletons and the top ten take 0.5% to 0.55%. Germline CDR1 reads SGHTA; CDR2 reads FQGNSA. J was trimmed by 9 bases and V by 4 bases; bases with no gene match: 9. The CDR3 covers 14 residues. Sample: PBMCs. V is TRBV7-2 and J is TRBJ2-1; 7 nucleotides agree with TRBD1. This clonotype originated in a woman aged 45-65 years in good health and CMV-seronegative. The CDR3 nucleotides are TGTGCCAGCAGCTCCCTCCGACAGGGCAGTGAGCAGTTCTTC. Amino acids: CASSSLRQGSEQFF.